The sequence of this T cell receptor beta chain was determined in a study of T cell responses to AZD1222 COVID-19 vaccine. The CDR3 has 14 residues. The V end was cut by 6 bases, the J end by 0 bases, with 9 bases between. Germline V gene sequence: CDR1 LNHDA, CDR2 SQIVND (reference sequence). Using immunoSEQ multiplex PCR, the repertoire was profiled, and TCRdb retains in-frame clones only, with some absent. This table has 160,000 or so clones, 80% to 90% appearing once. This clone occurred once. The material was peripheral blood, obtained after recovery from COVID-19. The receptor was derived from an adult who had recovered from COVID-19. This chain joins TRBV19 and TRBJ1-5, with D maybe TRBD1 (5 bases). The DNA for the CDR3 is TGTGCCAGTAGGGGGCAAGATAGCAATCAGCCCCAGCATTTT. Translation: CASRGQDSNQPQHF.